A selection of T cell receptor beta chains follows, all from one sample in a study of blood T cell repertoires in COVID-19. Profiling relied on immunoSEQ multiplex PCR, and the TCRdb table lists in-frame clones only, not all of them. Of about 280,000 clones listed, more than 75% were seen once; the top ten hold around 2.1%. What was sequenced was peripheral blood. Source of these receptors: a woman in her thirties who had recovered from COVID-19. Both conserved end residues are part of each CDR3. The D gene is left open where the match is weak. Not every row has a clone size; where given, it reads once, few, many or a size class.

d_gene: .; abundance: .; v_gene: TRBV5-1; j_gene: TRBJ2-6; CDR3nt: TGCGCCAGCAGCTTGAGGTCCGGGGGCTCTGGGGCCAACGTCCTGACTTTC; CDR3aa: CASSLRSGGSGANVLTF
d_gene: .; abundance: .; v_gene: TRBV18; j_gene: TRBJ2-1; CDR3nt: TGTGCCAGCTCTCCGACAGGGAGGAACAATGAGCAGTTCTTC; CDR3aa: CASSPTGRNNEQFF
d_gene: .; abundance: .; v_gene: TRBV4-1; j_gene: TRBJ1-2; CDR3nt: TGCGCCAGCAGCCAGCCCTGGACAACTAACTATGGCTACACCTTC; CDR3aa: CASSQPWTTNYGYTF
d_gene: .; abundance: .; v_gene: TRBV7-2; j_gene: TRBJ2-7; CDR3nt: TGTGCCAGCAGCCAGGGCCCGACTCCTCGGGAGCAGTACTTC; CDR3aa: CASSQGPTPREQYF
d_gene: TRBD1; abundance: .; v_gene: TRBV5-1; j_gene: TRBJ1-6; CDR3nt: TGCGCCAGCAGCCAGGACAGGAGCTCCTATAATTCACCCCTCCACTTT; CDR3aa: CASSQDRSSYNSPLHF
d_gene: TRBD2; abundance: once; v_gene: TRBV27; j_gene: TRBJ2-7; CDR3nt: TGTGCCAGCAGTTTCGGCCCCCCACTAGCGGGAGGTGCCTACGAGCAGTACTTC; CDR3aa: CASSFGPPLAGGAYEQYF
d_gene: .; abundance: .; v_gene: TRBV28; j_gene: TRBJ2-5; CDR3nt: TGTGCCAGCACCGGGACTCAAGAGACCCAGTACTTC; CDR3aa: CASTGTQETQYF
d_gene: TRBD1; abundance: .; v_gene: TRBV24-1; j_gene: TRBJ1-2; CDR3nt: TGTGCCACCAGTGAAACGGGACAGGGGGGACGTGGCTACACCTTC; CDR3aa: CATSETGQGGRGYTF
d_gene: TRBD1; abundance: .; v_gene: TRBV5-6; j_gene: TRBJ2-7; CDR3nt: TGTGCCAGCAGCCCGAACCGGGACAGGGGGCGCGGCGAGCAGTACTTC; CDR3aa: CASSPNRDRGRGEQYF
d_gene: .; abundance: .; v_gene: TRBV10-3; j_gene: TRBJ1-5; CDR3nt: TGTGCCATCAGTGAGGAACCGGGAGGACAGCCCCAGCATTTT; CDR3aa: CAISEEPGGQPQHF
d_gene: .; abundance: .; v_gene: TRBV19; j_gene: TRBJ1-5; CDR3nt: TGTGCCAGTAGTATAGCCCCGTCTTATAGCAATCAGCCCCAGCATTTT; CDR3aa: CASSIAPSYSNQPQHF
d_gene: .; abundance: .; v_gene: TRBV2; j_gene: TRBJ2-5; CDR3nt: TGTGCCAGCAGAACACAGGGGAGGTTAGAGACCCAGTACTTC; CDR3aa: CASRTQGRLETQYF
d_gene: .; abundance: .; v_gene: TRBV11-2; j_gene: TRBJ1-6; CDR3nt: TGTGCCAGCAGCTTGGGCGGGGGGAATTCACCCCTCCACTTT; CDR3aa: CASSLGGGNSPLHF
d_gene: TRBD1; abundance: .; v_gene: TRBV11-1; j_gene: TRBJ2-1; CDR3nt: TGTGCCAGCAGCCAGGACAGGGGGCAAAAGGGGCAGTTCTTC; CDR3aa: CASSQDRGQKGQFF
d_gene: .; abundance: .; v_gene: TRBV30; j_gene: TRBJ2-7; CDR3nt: TGTGCCTGGAGTGTACTACAGGGCCACGAGCAGTACTTC; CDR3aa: CAWSVLQGHEQYF
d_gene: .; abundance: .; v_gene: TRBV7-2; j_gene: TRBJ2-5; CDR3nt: TGTGCCAGCAGCTTTGACTTTGAGACCCAGTACTTC; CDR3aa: CASSFDFETQYF
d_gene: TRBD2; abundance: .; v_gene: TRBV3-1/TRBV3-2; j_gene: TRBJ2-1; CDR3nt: TGTGCCAGCAGCCACATAGCGGGGCGATTGAAATCCTACAATGAGCAGTTCTTC; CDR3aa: CASSHIAGRLKSYNEQFF
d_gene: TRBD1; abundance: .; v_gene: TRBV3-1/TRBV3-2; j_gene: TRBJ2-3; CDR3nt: TGTGCCAGCAGCCAAGACAGGGGGCGAACAGATACGCAGTATTTT; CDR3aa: CASSQDRGRTDTQYF
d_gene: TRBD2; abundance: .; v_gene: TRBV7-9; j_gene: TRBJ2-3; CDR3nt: TGTGCCAGCAGCGCAAAACTAGCGAACACAGATACGCAGTATTTT; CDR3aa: CASSAKLANTDTQYF
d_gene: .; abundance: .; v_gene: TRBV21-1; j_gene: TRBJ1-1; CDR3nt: TGTGCCAGCCGATTCTGCAGGGCCGACACTGAAGCTTTCTTT; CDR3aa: CASRFCRADTEAFF
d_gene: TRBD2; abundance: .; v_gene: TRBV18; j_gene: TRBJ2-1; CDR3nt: TGTGCCAGCTCAAGTAGGGCTAGCGGGAGTAATGAGCAGTTCTTC; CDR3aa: CASSSRASGSNEQFF
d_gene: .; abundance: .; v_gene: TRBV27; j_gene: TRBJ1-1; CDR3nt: TGTGCCAGCAGTTTATCACTATTGAACACTGAAGCTTTCTTT; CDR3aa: CASSLSLLNTEAFF
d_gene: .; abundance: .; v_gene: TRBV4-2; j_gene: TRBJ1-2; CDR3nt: TGTGCCAGCAGCCAACTGCACCCGGGAGGTCCGATATTTGATGGCTACACCTTC; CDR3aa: CASSQLHPGGPIFDGYTF
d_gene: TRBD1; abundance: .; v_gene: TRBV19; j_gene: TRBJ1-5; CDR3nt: TGTGCCAGTAGTAGGGGGACAGGGGGTCAGCCCCAGCATTTT; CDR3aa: CASSRGTGGQPQHF
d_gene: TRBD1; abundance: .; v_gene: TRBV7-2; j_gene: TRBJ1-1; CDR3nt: TGTGCCAGCAGCCTCAGGGGGCTCACTGAAGCTTTCTTT; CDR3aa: CASSLRGLTEAFF
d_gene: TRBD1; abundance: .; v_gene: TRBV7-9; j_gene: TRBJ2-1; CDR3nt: TGTGCCAGCAGCCCCCCGGGACAGGGTTACAATGAGCAGTTCTTC; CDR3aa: CASSPPGQGYNEQFF
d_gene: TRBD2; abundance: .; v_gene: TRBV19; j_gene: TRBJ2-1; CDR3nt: TGTGCCAGTAGCTCGTCCGGGACTATATACAATGAGCAGTTCTTC; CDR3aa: CASSSSGTIYNEQFF
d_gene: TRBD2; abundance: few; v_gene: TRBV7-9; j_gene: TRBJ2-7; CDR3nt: TGTGCCAGCAGCTTCGCGGGAGATGTGGAAAAGTACTTC; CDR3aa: CASSFAGDVEKYF
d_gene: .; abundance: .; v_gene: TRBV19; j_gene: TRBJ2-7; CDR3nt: TGTGCCAGTAGTAGTAGACAGGCCTACGAGCAGTACTTC; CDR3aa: CASSSRQAYEQYF
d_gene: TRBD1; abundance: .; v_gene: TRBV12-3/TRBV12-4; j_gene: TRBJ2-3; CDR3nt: TGTGCCAGCAGTTTAAGGGGACAGACGCAGTATTTT; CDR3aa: CASSLRGQTQYF
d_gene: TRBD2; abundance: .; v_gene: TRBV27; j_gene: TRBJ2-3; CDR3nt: TGTGCCAGCAGTTTATCGACTAGCGGTCCCCCCACAGATACGCAGTATTTT; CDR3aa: CASSLSTSGPPTDTQYF
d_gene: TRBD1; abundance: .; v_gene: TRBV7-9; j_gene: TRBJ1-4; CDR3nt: TGTGCCAGCAGCTCTAGGGACAGGGTTGAAAAACTGTTTTTT; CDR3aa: CASSSRDRVEKLFF
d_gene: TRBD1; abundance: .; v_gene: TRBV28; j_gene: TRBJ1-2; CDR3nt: TGTGCCAGCAGTTTATCCCATTTGGGACAGGGCCACGGCTACACCTTC; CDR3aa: CASSLSHLGQGHGYTF
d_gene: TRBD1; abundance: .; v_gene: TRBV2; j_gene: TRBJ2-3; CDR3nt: TGTGCCAGCTTGCCGGAACCCGGGACAGGGGAGGCAGATACGCAGTATTTT; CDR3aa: CASLPEPGTGEADTQYF
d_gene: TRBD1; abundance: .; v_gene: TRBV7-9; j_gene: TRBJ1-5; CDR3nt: TGTGCCAGCAGCTTAGGCTCCGGGACAGGTAACCAGCCCCAGCATTTT; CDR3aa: CASSLGSGTGNQPQHF
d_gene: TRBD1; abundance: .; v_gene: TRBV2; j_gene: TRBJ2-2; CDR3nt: TGTGCCAGCAGTCCAGAAACAGGGGCGAACACCGGGGAGCTGTTTTTT; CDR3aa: CASSPETGANTGELFF
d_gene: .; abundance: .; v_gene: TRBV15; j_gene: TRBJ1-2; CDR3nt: TGTGCCACCAGCAGCGGAGGGGGGGCGCCTTATGGCTACACCTTC; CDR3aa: CATSSGGGAPYGYTF
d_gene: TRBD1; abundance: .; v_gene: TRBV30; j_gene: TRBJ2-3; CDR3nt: TGTGCCTGGAGTCCCCTCGCGACAGGGCCAGATACGCAGTATTTT; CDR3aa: CAWSPLATGPDTQYF
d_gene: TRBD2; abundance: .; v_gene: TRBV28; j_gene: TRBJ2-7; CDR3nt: TGTGCCAGCAGTTCTCCGCAACTAGCGGGACCCCCCTACGAGCAGTACTTC; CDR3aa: CASSSPQLAGPPYEQYF
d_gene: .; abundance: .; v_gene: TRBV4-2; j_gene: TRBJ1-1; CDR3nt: TGTGCCAGCAGCCTAATCGGCGGGAACACTGAAGCTTTCTTT; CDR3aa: CASSLIGGNTEAFF
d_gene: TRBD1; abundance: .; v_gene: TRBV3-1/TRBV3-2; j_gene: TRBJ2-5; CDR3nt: TGTGCCAGCAGCCAGGCGGACAGGGACGAGACCCAGTACTTC; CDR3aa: CASSQADRDETQYF